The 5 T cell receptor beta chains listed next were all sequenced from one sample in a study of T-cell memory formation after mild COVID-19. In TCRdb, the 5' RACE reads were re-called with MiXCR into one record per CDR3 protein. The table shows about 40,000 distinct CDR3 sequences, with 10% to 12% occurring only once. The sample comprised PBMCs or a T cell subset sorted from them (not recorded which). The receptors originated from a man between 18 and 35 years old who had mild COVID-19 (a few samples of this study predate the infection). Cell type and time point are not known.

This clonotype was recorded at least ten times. CDR3 region: CASSPPRRTGGAKNIQYF. The CDR3 DNA follows: TGTGCCAGCAGTCCTCCCCGTCGGACAGGGGGAGCCAAAAACATTCAGTACTTC. The chain uses TRBV12-3 or TRBV12-4 and TRBJ2-4, with 10 bases lining up with TRBD1. This CDR3 spans 18 amino acids. Unmatched junction bases numbered 10, after V lost 5 bases and J lost 0 bases.

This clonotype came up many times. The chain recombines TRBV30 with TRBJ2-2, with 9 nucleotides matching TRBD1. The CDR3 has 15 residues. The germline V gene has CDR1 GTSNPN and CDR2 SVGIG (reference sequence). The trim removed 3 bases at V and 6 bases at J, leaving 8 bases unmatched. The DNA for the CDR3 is TGTGCCTGGAGGAACTCGGGACAGGGCTCCGGGGAGCTGTTTTTT. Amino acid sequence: CAWRNSGQGSGELFF.

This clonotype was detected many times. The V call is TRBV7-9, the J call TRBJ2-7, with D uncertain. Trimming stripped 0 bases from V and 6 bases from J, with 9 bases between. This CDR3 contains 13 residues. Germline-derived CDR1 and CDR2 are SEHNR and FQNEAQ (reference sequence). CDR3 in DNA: TGTGCCAGCAGCTTAGCTGTGGTGAGCGAGCAGTACTTC. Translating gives CASSLAVVSEQYF.

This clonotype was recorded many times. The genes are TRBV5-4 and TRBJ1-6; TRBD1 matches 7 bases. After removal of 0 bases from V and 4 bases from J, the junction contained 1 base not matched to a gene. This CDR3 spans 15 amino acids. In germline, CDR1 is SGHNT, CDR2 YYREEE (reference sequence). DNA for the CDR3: TGTGCCAGCAGCTTGGCGGGACAGTATAATTCACCCCTCCACTTT. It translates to CASSLAGQYNSPLHF.

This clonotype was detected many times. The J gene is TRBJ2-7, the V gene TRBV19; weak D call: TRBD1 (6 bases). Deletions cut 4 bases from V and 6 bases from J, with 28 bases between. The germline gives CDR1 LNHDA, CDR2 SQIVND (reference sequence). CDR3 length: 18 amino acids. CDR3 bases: TGTGCCAGTAGTACCAACCGCCGGGACACCCCTCTCCTACTCGAGCAGTACTTC. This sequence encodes CASSTNRRDTPLLLEQYF. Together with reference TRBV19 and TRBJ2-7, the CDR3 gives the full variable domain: DGGITQSPKYLFRKEGQNVTLSCEQNLNHDAMYWYRQDPGQGLRLIYYSQIVNDFQKGDIAEGYSVSREKKESFPLTVTSAQKNPTAFYLCASSTNRRDTPLLLEQYFGPGTRLTVT.